This is a list of T cell receptor beta chains from one sample in a study of cytomegalovirus exposure and HLA in healthy donors. Generated by immunoSEQ multiplex PCR, the TCRdb table keeps only in-frame clones and is missing some. The sample lists 150,000 to 200,000 clones; roughly 68% were seen once. The sample was PBMCs. The source is a woman aged 25 to 39 in good health and CMV-seronegative. The conserved cysteine and the conserved F or W are not part of the CDR3 here.

v_gene	j_gene	len	CDR3aa
TRBV29-1	TRBJ2-6	14	SAGLAGYSGANVLT
TRBV28	TRBJ1-2	13	ASSVHTGTGNGYT
TRBV5-6	TRBJ2-2	15	ASSLVGQAELTGELF
TRBV5-4	TRBJ2-2	13	ASSPDRGYTGELF
TRBV5-1	TRBJ2-7	13	ASSRGTLQGHKQY
TRBV5-1	TRBJ2-1	13	ASTLSGLGYNEQF
TRBV4-3	TRBJ1-3	16	ASSQSRGDRGSGNTIY
TRBV15	TRBJ1-5	15	ATSRDRVGRGDQPQH
TRBV7-8	TRBJ1-5	16	ASSLGTGLGYSNQPQH
TRBV2	TRBJ2-7	13	ASRPGGGSPYEQY
TRBV9	TRBJ2-1	11	ASGLALYNEQF
TRBV7-8	TRBJ2-1	13	ASSPRRDNYNEQF
TRBV12-5	TRBJ1-2	12	ASGEVRGDYGYT
TRBV18	TRBJ2-3	13	ASSPRGGATDTQY
TRBV5-6	TRBJ2-7	13	ASSLGAGLRREQY
TRBV5-6	TRBJ1-5	13	ASSLLTEPVRPQH
TRBV7-8	TRBJ1-2	15	ASSSDTTISKNYGYT
TRBV4-2	TRBJ2-3	15	ASSQGGLAGGLDTQY
TRBV27	TRBJ2-7	12	ASSLRTGAYEQY
TRBV5-1	TRBJ2-3	17	ASSSVYRMTDSGTDTQY
TRBV11-1	TRBJ2-5	14	ASSPGTSGSTGTQY
TRBV9	TRBJ2-2	14	ASSVVGRGVDGELF
TRBV7-2	TRBJ1-1	17	ASSLDIWSQGTLNTEAF
TRBV7-3	TRBJ2-7	12	ASSLASGPYEQY
TRBV5-1	TRBJ1-1	14	ASSYGTGMGNTEAF
TRBV27	TRBJ1-1	11	ASGQGRGTEAF
TRBV28	TRBJ1-4	11	AGDWTPNEKLF
TRBV29-1	TRBJ1-1	9	SAERGSEAF
TRBV25-1	TRBJ2-2	16	ASSALGREGLSVGELF
TRBV18	TRBJ1-1	15	ASSLQGQLRGNTEAF
TRBV6-5	TRBJ1-6	13	ASRRGTDLNSPLH
TRBV5-1	TRBJ2-3	14	ASSTRDRGPRDTQY
TRBV9	TRBJ1-4	12	ASSVGQINEKLF
TRBV7-8	TRBJ2-7	12	ASSFKAGFYEQY
TRBV7-9	TRBJ2-1	14	ASSLGAGGPYNEQF